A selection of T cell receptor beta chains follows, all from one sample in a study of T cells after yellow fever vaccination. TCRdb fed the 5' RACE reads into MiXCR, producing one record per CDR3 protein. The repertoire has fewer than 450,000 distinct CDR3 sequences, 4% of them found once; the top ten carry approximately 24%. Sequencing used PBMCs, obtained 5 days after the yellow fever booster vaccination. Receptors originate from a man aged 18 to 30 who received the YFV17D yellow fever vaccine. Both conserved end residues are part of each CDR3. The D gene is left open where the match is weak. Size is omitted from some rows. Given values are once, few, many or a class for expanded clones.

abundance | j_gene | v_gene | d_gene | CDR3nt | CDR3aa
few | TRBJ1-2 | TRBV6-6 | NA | TGTGCCAGCAGTTACGAGTCCACTAGGGCTGGCTACACCTTC | CASSYESTRAGYTF
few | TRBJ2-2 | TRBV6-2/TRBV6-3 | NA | TGTGCCAGCACCGGACGGGCTGTCTCTCTCGGAACCGGGGAGCTGTTTTTT | CASTGRAVSLGTGELFF
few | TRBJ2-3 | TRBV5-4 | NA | TGTGCCAGCAGCTTGTTTATGGGGGAGGATACGCAGTATTTT | CASSLFMGEDTQYF
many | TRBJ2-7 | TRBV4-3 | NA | TGCGCCAGCAGCCAAGATCAAGGGAACGAGCAGTACTTC | CASSQDQGNEQYF
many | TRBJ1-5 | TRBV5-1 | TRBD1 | TGCGCCAGCAGCCTGGGACAGGGGAGCAATCAGCCCCAGCATTTT | CASSLGQGSNQPQHF
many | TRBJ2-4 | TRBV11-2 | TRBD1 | TGTGCCAGCAGCTTCGGGACAGGGGCAAACATTCAGTACTTC | CASSFGTGANIQYF
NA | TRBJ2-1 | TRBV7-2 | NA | TGTGCCAGCAGCTTAGTCCGGGGGCAGTTGGGTGAGCAGTTCTTC | CASSLVRGQLGEQFF
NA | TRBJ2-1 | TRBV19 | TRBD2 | TGTGCCAGCAGGACTAGGGTCGATGAGCAGTTCTTC | CASRTRVDEQFF
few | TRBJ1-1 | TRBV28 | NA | TGTGCCAGCAGCCCAACTAGCCTAGGAAACACTGAAGCTTTCTTT | CASSPTSLGNTEAFF
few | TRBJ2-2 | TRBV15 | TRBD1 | TGTGCCACCAGGGACAGGGACAGGGAGAACACCGGGGAGCTGTTTTTT | CATRDRDRENTGELFF
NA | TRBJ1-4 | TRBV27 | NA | TGTGCCAGCAGTTGGCAGACGGGGGAAAAACTGTTTTTT | CASSWQTGEKLFF
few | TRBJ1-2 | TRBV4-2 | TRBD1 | TGTGCCAGCAGCCGCTTAACAGGGGAGCGCCGTGGCTACACCTTC | CASSRLTGERRGYTF
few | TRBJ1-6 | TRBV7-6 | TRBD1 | TGTGCCAGCAGCCAAGGACAGGGAAGGGGTTCACCCCTCCACTTT | CASSQGQGRGSPLHF
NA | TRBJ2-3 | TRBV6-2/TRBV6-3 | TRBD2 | TGTGCCAGCAGTTACCCAGGACTAGCGGGAAATACGCAGTATTTT | CASSYPGLAGNTQYF
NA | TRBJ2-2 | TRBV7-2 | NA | TGTGCCAGCAGCTCCGGACAAGGGCACACCGGGGAGCTGTTTTTT | CASSSGQGHTGELFF
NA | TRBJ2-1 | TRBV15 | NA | TGTGCCACCAGCAGAGACTACTCCTCATACAATGAGCAGTTCTTC | CATSRDYSSYNEQFF
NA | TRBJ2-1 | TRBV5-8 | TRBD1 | TGTGCCAGCAGCCGGGAACGGACAGGGTGGGATGAGCAGTTCTTC | CASSRERTGWDEQFF
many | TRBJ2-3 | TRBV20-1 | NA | TGCAGTGTGGGCGGGAGCACAGATACGCAGTATTTT | CSVGGSTDTQYF
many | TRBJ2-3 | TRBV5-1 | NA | TGCGCCAGCAGCTTGGTTATTGCAGATACGCAGTATTTT | CASSLVIADTQYF
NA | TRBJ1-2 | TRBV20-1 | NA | TGCAGTGCTATCTTCCCAGCGACAGGAGAATCGAGCTATGGCTACACCTTC | CSAIFPATGESSYGYTF
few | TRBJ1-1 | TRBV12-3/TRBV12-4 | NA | TGTGCCAGCAGTTCCGGGAATGGGGTCGGCACTGAAGCTTTCTTT | CASSSGNGVGTEAFF
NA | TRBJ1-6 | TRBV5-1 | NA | TGCGCCAGCAGCTTGCAGGGGAGCTCCTATAATTCACCCCTCCACTTT | CASSLQGSSYNSPLHF
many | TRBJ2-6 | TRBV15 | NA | TGTGCCACCAGCAGAGATCGAGGATCTGGGGCCAACGTCCTGACTTTC | CATSRDRGSGANVLTF
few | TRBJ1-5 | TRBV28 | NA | TGTGCCAGCAGCCTACTTTACTTCCGTAAGCCATATAGCAATCAGCCCCAGCATTTT | CASSLLYFRKPYSNQPQHF
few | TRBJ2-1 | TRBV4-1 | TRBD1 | TGCGCCAGCCCGGACAGGCATTACAATGAGCAGTTCTTC | CASPDRHYNEQFF
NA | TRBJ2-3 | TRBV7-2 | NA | TGTGCCAGCAGCTTAATCGGGGAGCCTATCTCAGATACGCAGTATTTT | CASSLIGEPISDTQYF
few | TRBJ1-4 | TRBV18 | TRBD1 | TGTGCCAGCTCACCTAGACAGGGGCTTAATGAAAAACTGTTTTTT | CASSPRQGLNEKLFF
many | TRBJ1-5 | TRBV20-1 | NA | TGCAGTGCTAGAGATACAGGGAGAAATCAGCCCCAGCATTTT | CSARDTGRNQPQHF
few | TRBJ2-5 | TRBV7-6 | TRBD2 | TGTGCCAGCAGCCCAACTAGCGGGCATGAGACCCAGTACTTC | CASSPTSGHETQYF